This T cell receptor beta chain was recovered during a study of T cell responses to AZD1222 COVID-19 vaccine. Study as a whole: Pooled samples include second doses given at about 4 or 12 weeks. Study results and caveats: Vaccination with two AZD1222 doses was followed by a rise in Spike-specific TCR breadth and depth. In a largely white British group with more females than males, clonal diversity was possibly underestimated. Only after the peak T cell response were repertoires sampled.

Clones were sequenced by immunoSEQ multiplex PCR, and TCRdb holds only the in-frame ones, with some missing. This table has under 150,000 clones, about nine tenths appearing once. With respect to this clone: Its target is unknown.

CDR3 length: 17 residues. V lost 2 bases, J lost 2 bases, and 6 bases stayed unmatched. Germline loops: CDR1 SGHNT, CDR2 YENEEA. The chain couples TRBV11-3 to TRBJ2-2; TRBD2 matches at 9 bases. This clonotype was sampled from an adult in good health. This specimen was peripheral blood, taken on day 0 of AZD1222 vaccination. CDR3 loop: CASSLWASGTNTGELFF. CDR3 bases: TGTGCCAGCAGCTTATGGGCTAGCGGGACAAACACCGGGGAGCTGTTTTTT.